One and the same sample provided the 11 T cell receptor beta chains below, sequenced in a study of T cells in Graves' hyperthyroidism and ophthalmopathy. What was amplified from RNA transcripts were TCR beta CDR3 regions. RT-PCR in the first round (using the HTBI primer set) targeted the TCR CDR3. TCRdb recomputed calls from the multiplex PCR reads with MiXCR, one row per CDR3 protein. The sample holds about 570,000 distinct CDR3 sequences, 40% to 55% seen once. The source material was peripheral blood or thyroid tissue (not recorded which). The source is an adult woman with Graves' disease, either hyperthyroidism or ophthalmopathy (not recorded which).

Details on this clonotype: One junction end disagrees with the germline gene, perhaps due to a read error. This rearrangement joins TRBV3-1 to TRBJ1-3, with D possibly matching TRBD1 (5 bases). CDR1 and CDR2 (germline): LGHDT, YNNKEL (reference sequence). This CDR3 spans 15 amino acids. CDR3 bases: TGTGCCAGCAGCCAATCGGACACTATTGGAAGCACCATATATTTT. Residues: CASSQSDTIGSTIYF.

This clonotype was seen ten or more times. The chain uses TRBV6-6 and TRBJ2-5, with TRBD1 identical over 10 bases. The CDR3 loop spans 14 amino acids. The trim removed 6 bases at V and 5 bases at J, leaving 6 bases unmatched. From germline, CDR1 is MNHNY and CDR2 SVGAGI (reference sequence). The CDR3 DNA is TGTGCCAGCAGATCGACAGGGGGCCGGGAGACCCAGTACTTC. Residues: CASRSTGGRETQYF.

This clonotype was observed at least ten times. CDR3 nucleotide sequence: TGCGCCAGCAGCTTGGGGGCAGGGCTTTCTGGGGCCAACGTCCTGACTTTC. Amino acids: CASSLGAGLSGANVLTF. V is TRBV5-1 and J is TRBJ2-6, with D tentatively TRBD1 (5 bases). The V gene lost 0 bases and the J gene lost 1 base, with 11 bases spanning the gap. CDR3 length: 17 amino acids. Germline V lookup: CDR1 SGHRS, CDR2 YFSETQ.

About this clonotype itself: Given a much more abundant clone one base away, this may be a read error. The CDR3 sequence is CASSQGQGANVLTF. The CDR3 bases are TGTGCCAGCAGCCAGGGACAGGGGGCCAACGTCCTGACTTTC. This chain connects TRBV14 to TRBJ2-6; 7 bases line up with TRBD1. Germline CDR1 is SGHDN and CDR2 is FVKESK. J lost 4 bases, V lost 3 bases, and 0 bases had no gene match. The CDR3 spans 14 residues.

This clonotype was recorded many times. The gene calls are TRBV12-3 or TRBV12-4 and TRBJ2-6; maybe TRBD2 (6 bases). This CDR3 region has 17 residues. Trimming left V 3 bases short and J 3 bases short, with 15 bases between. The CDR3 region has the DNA TGTGCCAGCAGTTTCCCGGGACTTAGGGATGGGGCCAACGTCCTGACTTTC. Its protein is CASSFPGLRDGANVLTF.

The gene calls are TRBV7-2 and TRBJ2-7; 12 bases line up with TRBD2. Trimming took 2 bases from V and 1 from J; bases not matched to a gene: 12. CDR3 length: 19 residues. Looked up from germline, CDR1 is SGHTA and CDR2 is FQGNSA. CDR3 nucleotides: TGTGCCAGCAGCTTATTAGGGACTAGCGGGCGGAGGCTTTCCTACGAGCAGTACTTC. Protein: CASSLLGTSGRRLSYEQYF. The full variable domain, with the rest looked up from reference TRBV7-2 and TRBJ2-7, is GAGVSQSPSNKVTEKGKDVELRCDPISGHTALYWYRQSLGQGLEFLIYFQGNSAPDKSGLPSDRFSAERTGGSVSTLTIQRTQQEDSAVYLCASSLLGTSGRRLSYEQYFGPGTRLTVT.

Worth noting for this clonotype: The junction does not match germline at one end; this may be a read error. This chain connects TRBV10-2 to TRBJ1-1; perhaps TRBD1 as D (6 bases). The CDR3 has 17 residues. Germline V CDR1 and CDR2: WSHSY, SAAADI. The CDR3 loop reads CASSPRRTENTNTKAFF. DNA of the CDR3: TGCGCCAGCAGCCCTAGACGGACAGAAAATACGAACACTAAAGCTTTCTTT.

For the CDR3, the DNA is TGTGCCAGCAGTGCGACAGGACTCACAGAGACCCAGTACTTC. Amino acids: CASSATGLTETQYF. The chain recombines TRBV2 with TRBJ2-5, with D perhaps TRBD1 (6 bases). This CDR3 contains 14 residues. Deletions cut 4 bases from V and 4 bases from J, with 13 bases between. Germline lookup yields CDR1 SNHLY and CDR2 FYNNEI.

The chain's CDR3 is CASSLLADYEQYF. The CDR3, as DNA: TGTGCCAGCAGCTTGCTTGCAGACTACGAGCAGTACTTC. This sequence joins TRBV7-9 and TRBJ2-7; D is undetermined. The germline V gene has CDR1 SEHNR and CDR2 FQNEAQ (reference sequence). Trimming pared 3 bases from V and 3 bases from J, leaving 9 bases between. The CDR3 is made up of 13 amino acids.

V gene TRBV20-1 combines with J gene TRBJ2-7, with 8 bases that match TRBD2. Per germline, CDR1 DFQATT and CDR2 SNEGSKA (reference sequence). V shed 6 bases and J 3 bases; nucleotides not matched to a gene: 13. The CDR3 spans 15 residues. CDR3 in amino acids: CSAQGSGGTVYEQYF. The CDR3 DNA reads TGCAGTGCCCAAGGCAGCGGGGGAACCGTCTACGAGCAGTACTTC.

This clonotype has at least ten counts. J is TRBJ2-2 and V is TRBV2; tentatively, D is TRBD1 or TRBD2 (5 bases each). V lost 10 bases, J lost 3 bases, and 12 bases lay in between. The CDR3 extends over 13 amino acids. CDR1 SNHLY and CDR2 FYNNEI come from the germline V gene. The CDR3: CATRGSYTGELFF. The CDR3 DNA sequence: TGTGCCACCCGGGGCTCTTACACCGGGGAGCTGTTTTTT.